The 8 T cell receptor beta chains below come from one sample, sequenced in a study of identical twins. Each CDR3 protein gets one entry after TCRdb re-called the 5' RACE reads with MiXCR. The sample includes 640,000 or so distinct CDR3 sequences, around 6.1% of them seen just once. Sequenced material: naive T cells sorted from blood. These receptors originate from a man in his late teens or twenties in good health.

This clonotype was observed at least ten times. This chain joins TRBV12-3 or TRBV12-4 and TRBJ1-4; D unresolved. The V gene lost 5 bases and the J gene lost 0 bases, with 4 bases spanning the gap. This CDR3 spans 13 amino acids. The CDR3 reads CASSPPTNEKLFF. The CDR3, as DNA: TGTGCCAGCAGTCCACCAACTAATGAAAAACTGTTTTTT.

There are a few counts of this clonotype. CDR3 amino acids: CSELRNTGELFF. CDR3 nucleotide sequence: TGCAGCGAACTGCGGAACACCGGGGAGCTGTTTTTT. This chain joins TRBV29-1 and TRBJ2-2; D is ambiguous. In germline, CDR1 is SQVTM, CDR2 ANQGSEA. This CDR3 region has 12 residues. V lost 7 bases and J 1 base, leaving 7 bases between the germline ends.

This chain links TRBV6-1 with TRBJ2-5; D may be TRBD1 or TRBD2 (6 bases each). The V gene lost 6 bases and the J gene lost 4 bases, with 12 bases spanning the gap. CDR1 and CDR2 from the germline V gene are MNHNS and SASEGT. The CDR3 has 13 amino acids. This chain's CDR3 is CASRRLGGETQYF. CDR3 bases: TGTGCCAGCAGGAGACTAGGGGGAGAGACCCAGTACTTC.

The J gene is TRBJ2-3, the V gene TRBV4-2, with 12 bases matching TRBD2. Per the germline V gene, CDR1 is LGHNA and CDR2 is YNFKEQ. J gave up 10 bases and V 4 bases, and 6 bases lay outside the gene matches. The CDR3 spans 14 residues. The CDR3 DNA sequence: TGTGCCAGCAGCCCGACTAGCGGGAGTCATCCGCAGTATTTT. Residues: CASSPTSGSHPQYF.

This clonotype was found a few times. As DNA, the CDR3 is TGCAGTGCTTCGGGACTAGCGGGAGCGGGCGAGCAGTACGTC. Amino acid sequence: CSASGLAGAGEQYV. The V call is TRBV20-1, the J call TRBJ2-7, with 14 bases fitting TRBD2. Germline CDR1 DFQATT, CDR2 SNEGSKA (reference sequence). This CDR3 spans 14 amino acids. V shed 5 bases and J 6 bases; nucleotides not matched to a gene: 6.

The chain is built from TRBV7-2 and TRBJ2-1; unclear D gene. The CDR3 extends over 15 amino acids. V was trimmed by 2 bases and J by 0 bases, leaving 8 bases between them. CDR1 is SGHTA, CDR2 FQGNSA, per germline. The CDR3 bases are TGTGCCAGCAGCTTAACCGATACCTCCTACAATGAGCAGTTCTTC. The encoded protein is CASSLTDTSYNEQFF. Looking up the rest from reference TRBV7-2 and TRBJ2-1 gives the full variable domain: GAGVSQSPSNKVTEKGKDVELRCDPISGHTALYWYRQSLGQGLEFLIYFQGNSAPDKSGLPSDRFSAERTGGSVSTLTIQRTQQEDSAVYLCASSLTDTSYNEQFFGPGTRLTVL.

The chain has TRBV20-1 and TRBJ2-7; D unclear. The CDR3 is 12 amino acids. Trimming pared 3 bases from V and 5 bases from J, leaving 11 bases between. Germline V gene data show CDR1 as DFQATT and CDR2 as SNEGSKA (reference sequence). The DNA of the CDR3 is TGCAGTGCTAGTCAGCAGAAACACGAGCAGTACGTC. This sequence encodes CSASQQKHEQYV.

The CDR3 nucleotides are TGTGCCAGCACCGGACAGCCTAATGAAAAACTGTTTTTT. Translated: CASTGQPNEKLFF. This sequence joins TRBV6-1 and TRBJ1-4, with a possible D match to TRBD1 (6 bases). V was shortened by 7 bases and J by 3 bases, with 9 bases between the two germline ends. Germline CDR1 is MNHNS and CDR2 is SASEGT. The CDR3 is 13 residues long.